The rows below give T cell receptor beta chains drawn from one sample of a study of blood T cell repertoires in COVID-19. Generated by immunoSEQ multiplex PCR, the TCRdb table keeps only in-frame clones and is missing some. The top ten hold about 25% of the sample, which has about 25,000 clones, roughly 80% seen once. The source material was peripheral blood. These receptors were obtained from a human donor in a cohort sampled during active COVID-19. The CDR3 runs from the conserved cysteine through the conserved F or W. A D gene is named only where the DNA matches it firmly. Rows may omit the clone size; those that give it use once, few, many or a size class.

clone size: -
V gene: TRBV11-3
J gene: TRBJ2-4
D gene: -
CDR3 protein: CASSLTSKSIQYF
CDR3 DNA: TGTGCCAGCAGCCTGACTAGTAAAAGCATTCAGTACTTC

clone size: once
V gene: TRBV27
J gene: TRBJ1-2
D gene: TRBD1
CDR3 protein: CASRRQGSGYGYTF
CDR3 DNA: TGTGCCAGCAGACGACAGGGTAGTGGGTATGGCTACACCTTC

clone size: -
V gene: TRBV6-5
J gene: TRBJ1-2
D gene: TRBD1
CDR3 protein: CATRGLNYGYTF
CDR3 DNA: TGTGCCACCAGGGGGCTAAACTATGGCTACACCTTC

clone size: few
V gene: TRBV19
J gene: TRBJ2-1
D gene: TRBD2
CDR3 protein: CASSSPGLAVNEQFF
CDR3 DNA: TGTGCCAGTAGTTCCCCCGGACTAGCGGTGAATGAGCAGTTCTTC

clone size: -
V gene: TRBV3-1/TRBV3-2
J gene: TRBJ1-2
D gene: -
CDR3 protein: CASSQSLTGNYGYTF
CDR3 DNA: TGTGCCAGCAGCCAGTCCCTGACAGGAAACTATGGCTACACCTTC

clone size: -
V gene: TRBV25-1
J gene: TRBJ2-5
D gene: TRBD2
CDR3 protein: CATSGTSGAKETQYF
CDR3 DNA: TGTGCCACCAGTGGGACTAGCGGGGCAAAAGAGACCCAGTACTTC

clone size: -
V gene: TRBV4-1
J gene: TRBJ1-5
D gene: -
CDR3 protein: CASSQDPLNQPQHF
CDR3 DNA: TGCGCCAGCAGCCAAGATCCCTTAAATCAGCCCCAGCATTTT

clone size: -
V gene: TRBV5-1
J gene: TRBJ2-6
D gene: -
CDR3 protein: CASSFGQPSSGANVLTF
CDR3 DNA: TGCGCCAGCAGCTTCGGACAGCCTAGCTCTGGGGCCAACGTCCTGACTTTC

clone size: -
V gene: TRBV10-2
J gene: TRBJ2-7
D gene: TRBD2
CDR3 protein: CALKVGGSAGEQYF
CDR3 DNA: TGCGCCCTCAAGGTGGGCGGGAGTGCCGGCGAGCAGTACTTC

clone size: -
V gene: TRBV11-2
J gene: TRBJ2-3
D gene: TRBD2
CDR3 protein: CASSLGLAGLDTQYF
CDR3 DNA: TGTGCCAGCAGCTTAGGACTAGCGGGGCTAGATACGCAGTATTTT

clone size: once
V gene: TRBV19
J gene: TRBJ1-2
D gene: -
CDR3 protein: CASSMTGNYGYTF
CDR3 DNA: TGTGCCAGTAGTATGACGGGGAACTATGGCTACACCTTC

clone size: -
V gene: TRBV5-6
J gene: TRBJ2-3
D gene: TRBD2
CDR3 protein: CASSRTSGRGADTQYF
CDR3 DNA: TGTGCCAGTTCGAGGACTAGCGGGAGAGGTGCAGATACGCAGTATTTT

clone size: once
V gene: TRBV2
J gene: TRBJ2-3
D gene: TRBD2
CDR3 protein: CASIKQLAVHTDTQYF
CDR3 DNA: TGTGCCAGCATTAAACAACTAGCGGTGCACACAGATACGCAGTATTTT

clone size: once
V gene: TRBV9
J gene: TRBJ2-5
D gene: TRBD1
CDR3 protein: CASSVDLGQGRETQYF
CDR3 DNA: TGTGCCAGCAGCGTCGACCTCGGACAGGGAAGGGAGACCCAGTACTTC

clone size: -
V gene: TRBV4-3
J gene: TRBJ1-2
D gene: -
CDR3 protein: CASSPTANYGYTF
CDR3 DNA: TGCGCCAGCAGCCCTACAGCTAACTATGGCTACACCTTC

clone size: -
V gene: TRBV7-2
J gene: TRBJ2-7
D gene: -
CDR3 protein: CASSLYRGSSYEQYF
CDR3 DNA: TGTGCCAGCAGCTTATATCGGGGGAGCTCCTACGAGCAGTACTTC

clone size: once
V gene: TRBV4-3
J gene: TRBJ2-5
D gene: -
CDR3 protein: CASSQGVGRGETQYF
CDR3 DNA: TGCGCCAGCAGCCAGGGCGTGGGGAGGGGGGAGACCCAGTACTTC

clone size: once
V gene: TRBV6-4
J gene: TRBJ1-1
D gene: -
CDR3 protein: CASSEGRNTEAFF
CDR3 DNA: TGTGCCAGCAGTGAGGGGAGGAACACTGAAGCTTTCTTT

clone size: -
V gene: TRBV6-5
J gene: TRBJ2-3
D gene: -
CDR3 protein: CASSYQRAPTDTQYF
CDR3 DNA: TGTGCCAGCAGTTACCAGCGGGCACCCACAGATACGCAGTATTTT

clone size: -
V gene: TRBV25-1
J gene: TRBJ2-5
D gene: -
CDR3 protein: CASSELASGKETQYF
CDR3 DNA: TGTGCCAGCAGTGAATTGGCAAGCGGAAAAGAGACCCAGTACTTC

clone size: -
V gene: TRBV6-2/TRBV6-3
J gene: TRBJ2-7
D gene: -
CDR3 protein: CASSNSGTAYEQYF
CDR3 DNA: TGTGCCAGCAGTAATAGCGGGACAGCCTACGAGCAGTACTTC

clone size: -
V gene: TRBV28
J gene: TRBJ1-5
D gene: TRBD1
CDR3 protein: CASSEWGTGEFGSNQPQHF
CDR3 DNA: TGTGCTAGCTCTGAATGGGGGACAGGGGAGTTTGGAAGCAATCAGCCCCAGCATTTT

clone size: -
V gene: TRBV3-1/TRBV3-2
J gene: TRBJ2-5
D gene: TRBD2
CDR3 protein: CASSQGGGGETQYF
CDR3 DNA: TGTGCCAGCAGCCAAGGTGGGGGGGGAGAGACCCAGTACTTC

clone size: once
V gene: TRBV10-3
J gene: TRBJ2-1
D gene: TRBD1
CDR3 protein: CATHRDRGDNEQFF
CDR3 DNA: TGTGCCACCCACCGGGACAGGGGGGACAATGAGCAGTTCTTC

clone size: few
V gene: TRBV6-2/TRBV6-3
J gene: TRBJ2-7
D gene: TRBD2
CDR3 protein: CASSYAPPGGSGYEQYF
CDR3 DNA: TGTGCCAGCAGTTACGCCCCCCCGGGCGGGAGCGGATACGAGCAGTACTTC

clone size: -
V gene: TRBV4-1
J gene: TRBJ1-4
D gene: -
CDR3 protein: CASSPVGADEKLFF
CDR3 DNA: TGCGCCAGCAGCCCGGTTGGGGCTGATGAAAAACTGTTTTTT

clone size: -
V gene: TRBV27
J gene: TRBJ2-7
D gene: TRBD2
CDR3 protein: CASSLVGGGTYEQYF
CDR3 DNA: TGTGCCAGCAGTTTGGTGGGGGGGGGTACCTACGAGCAGTACTTC

clone size: -
V gene: TRBV29-1
J gene: TRBJ2-7
D gene: -
CDR3 protein: CSVEDEADSYEQYF
CDR3 DNA: TGCAGCGTTGAAGATGAGGCGGACTCCTACGAGCAGTACTTC

clone size: -
V gene: TRBV7-2
J gene: TRBJ2-3
D gene: TRBD2
CDR3 protein: CASSLWGTSGAPTDTQYF
CDR3 DNA: TGTGCCAGCAGCTTATGGGGTACTAGCGGGGCACCCACAGATACGCAGTATTTT

clone size: -
V gene: TRBV6-5
J gene: TRBJ2-1
D gene: TRBD2
CDR3 protein: CASSYYASGKNEQFF
CDR3 DNA: TGTGCCAGCAGTTACTACGCTAGCGGGAAGAATGAGCAGTTCTTC

clone size: -
V gene: TRBV9
J gene: TRBJ2-7
D gene: -
CDR3 protein: CASSVEGGGTYEQYF
CDR3 DNA: TGTGCCAGCAGCGTAGAGGGCGGGGGCACCTACGAGCAGTACTTC

clone size: -
V gene: TRBV19
J gene: TRBJ1-2
D gene: -
CDR3 protein: CASSIDGRGSYGYTF
CDR3 DNA: TGTGCCAGTAGTATAGACGGCAGGGGTAGCTATGGCTACACCTTC

clone size: -
V gene: TRBV4-1
J gene: TRBJ1-2
D gene: -
CDR3 protein: CASSQDDGVGGGYTF
CDR3 DNA: TGCGCCAGCAGCCAAGATGACGGGGTGGGCGGTGGCTACACCTTC

clone size: -
V gene: TRBV6-5
J gene: TRBJ1-6
D gene: -
CDR3 protein: CASRVEGNASPLHF
CDR3 DNA: TGTGCCAGCAGGGTAGAGGGAAATGCTTCACCCCTCCACTTT

clone size: few
V gene: TRBV6-2/TRBV6-3
J gene: TRBJ2-7
D gene: -
CDR3 protein: CASSYRLVYEQYF
CDR3 DNA: TGTGCCAGCAGTTACAGGCTAGTTTACGAGCAGTACTTC

clone size: once
V gene: TRBV19
J gene: TRBJ2-6
D gene: TRBD2
CDR3 protein: CASISSGRKSGANVLTF
CDR3 DNA: TGTGCCAGTATTTCGTCCGGGAGGAAGTCTGGGGCCAACGTCCTGACTTTC

clone size: -
V gene: TRBV7-2
J gene: TRBJ1-1
D gene: -
CDR3 protein: CASSTPGFGLQAFF
CDR3 DNA: TGTGCCAGCAGCACCCCAGGGTTCGGATTACAAGCTTTCTTT

clone size: -
V gene: TRBV6-5
J gene: TRBJ1-2
D gene: TRBD1
CDR3 protein: CASSSDRGKGYTF
CDR3 DNA: TGTGCCAGCAGCTCTGACAGGGGGAAAGGCTACACCTTC

clone size: once
V gene: TRBV6-5
J gene: TRBJ1-5
D gene: -
CDR3 protein: CASQIRRGNQPQHF
CDR3 DNA: TGTGCCAGCCAGATACGGAGGGGCAATCAGCCCCAGCATTTT

clone size: -
V gene: TRBV7-9
J gene: TRBJ2-7
D gene: TRBD2
CDR3 protein: CASSPGLAGSITYEQYF
CDR3 DNA: TGTGCCAGCAGCCCGGGACTAGCGGGTTCTATTACCTACGAGCAGTACTTC

clone size: -
V gene: TRBV5-1
J gene: TRBJ1-2
D gene: TRBD1
CDR3 protein: CASSSTGTGDGYTF
CDR3 DNA: TGCGCCAGCAGCTCTACCGGGACAGGGGACGGCTACACCTTC

clone size: once
V gene: TRBV9
J gene: TRBJ1-2
D gene: -
CDR3 protein: CASSVAADINYGYTF
CDR3 DNA: TGTGCCAGCAGCGTAGCCGCGGACATTAACTATGGCTACACCTTC

clone size: few
V gene: TRBV3-1/TRBV3-2
J gene: TRBJ2-7
D gene: TRBD2
CDR3 protein: CASSRTSGGGYEQYF
CDR3 DNA: TGTGCCAGCAGTCGCACTAGCGGGGGGGGATACGAGCAGTACTTC

clone size: once
V gene: TRBV27
J gene: TRBJ1-2
D gene: -
CDR3 protein: CATAPGGTYGYTF
CDR3 DNA: TGTGCCACAGCACCCGGGGGTACCTATGGCTACACCTTC

clone size: -
V gene: TRBV28
J gene: TRBJ2-5
D gene: TRBD1
CDR3 protein: CASSSPGQGAENQYF
CDR3 DNA: TGTGCCAGCAGTTCACCGGGACAGGGGGCAGAGAACCAGTACTTC

clone size: -
V gene: TRBV29-1
J gene: TRBJ2-5
D gene: TRBD1
CDR3 protein: CSVSPTGVGETQYF
CDR3 DNA: TGCAGCGTTTCTCCGACAGGGGTTGGGGAGACCCAGTACTTC

clone size: -
V gene: TRBV5-6
J gene: TRBJ2-1
D gene: -
CDR3 protein: CATQMGGSYNEQFF
CDR3 DNA: TGTGCCACCCAGATGGGGGGCTCCTACAATGAGCAGTTCTTC

clone size: once
V gene: TRBV27
J gene: TRBJ1-2
D gene: TRBD1
CDR3 protein: CASSLRDRDLDGYTF
CDR3 DNA: TGTGCCAGCAGTTTGAGGGACAGGGATTTAGACGGCTACACCTTC

clone size: -
V gene: TRBV3-1/TRBV3-2
J gene: TRBJ2-1
D gene: -
CDR3 protein: CASSQERNRNEQFF
CDR3 DNA: TGTGCCAGCAGCCAAGAGAGAAACCGCAATGAGCAGTTCTTC

clone size: -
V gene: TRBV29-1
J gene: TRBJ1-5
D gene: -
CDR3 protein: CSVGESSNQPQHF
CDR3 DNA: TGCAGCGTTGGGGAGAGTAGCAATCAGCCCCAGCATTTT

clone size: -
V gene: TRBV15
J gene: TRBJ2-5
D gene: -
CDR3 protein: CATQLEGYEETQYF
CDR3 DNA: TGTGCCACCCAATTGGAGGGGTATGAAGAGACCCAGTACTTC

clone size: -
V gene: TRBV28
J gene: TRBJ2-2
D gene: TRBD2
CDR3 protein: CASSFPGTSGHYANTGELFF
CDR3 DNA: TGTGCCAGCAGTTTCCCGGGGACTAGCGGGCACTACGCGAACACCGGGGAGCTGTTTTTT

clone size: -
V gene: TRBV4-2
J gene: TRBJ2-3
D gene: TRBD2
CDR3 protein: CASSQQTSGTDTQYF
CDR3 DNA: TGTGCCAGCAGCCAGCAGACTAGCGGCACAGATACGCAGTATTTT